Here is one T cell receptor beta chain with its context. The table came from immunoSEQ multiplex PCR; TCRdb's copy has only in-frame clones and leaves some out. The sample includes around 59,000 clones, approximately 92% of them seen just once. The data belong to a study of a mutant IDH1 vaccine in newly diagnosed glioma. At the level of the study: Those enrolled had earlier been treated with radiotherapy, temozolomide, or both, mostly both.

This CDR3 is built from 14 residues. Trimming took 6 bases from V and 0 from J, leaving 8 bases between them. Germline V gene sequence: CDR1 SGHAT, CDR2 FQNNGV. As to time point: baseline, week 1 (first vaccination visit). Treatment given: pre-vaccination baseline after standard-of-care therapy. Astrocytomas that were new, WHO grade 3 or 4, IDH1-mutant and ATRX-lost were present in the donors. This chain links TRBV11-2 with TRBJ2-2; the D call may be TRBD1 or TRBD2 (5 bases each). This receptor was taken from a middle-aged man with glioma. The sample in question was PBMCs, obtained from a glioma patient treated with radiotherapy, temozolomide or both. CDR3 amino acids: CASRADTNTGELFF. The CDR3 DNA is TGTGCCAGCAGAGCGGACACGAACACCGGGGAGCTGTTTTTT.